This T cell receptor beta chain is drawn from a study of cytomegalovirus exposure and HLA in healthy donors. Study-wide findings and caveats: Later work found most CMV-associated TCR beta chains apparently HLA-restricted. An analysis was carried out later, and it reportedly showed fewer N-insertions in an Asian-associated ancestry cluster than the approximately 670-donor mean.

Points on this clone: Antigen unknown.

Vbeta (60) and Jbeta (13) primers were used in the PCR. The data were produced by immunoSEQ multiplex PCR, yet TCRdb's version contains in-frame clones alone and is incomplete. Among fewer than 200,000 clones listed, around 81% were seen once. V was cut by 2 bases and J by 2 bases, with 10 bases left in between. The length of the CDR3 is 15 residues. From germline, CDR1 is SEHNR and CDR2 FQNEAQ (reference sequence). The specimen sequenced was PBMCs. This rearrangement joins TRBV7-9 to TRBJ1-5; tentatively, D is TRBD1 (6 bases). The sequence was collected from a woman in her late teens or twenties in good health and CMV-seropositive. CDR3 in DNA: TGTGCCAGCAGCTTAAATCCAGGGGGCAATCAGCCCCAGCATTTT. Encoded protein: CASSLNPGGNQPQHF.